This TCR beta chain was documented in a study of cytomegalovirus exposure and HLA in healthy donors. Germline V gene lookup returns CDR1 SQVTM and CDR2 ANQGSEA. With 7 bases clipped from V and 4 bases from J, the junction kept 9 bases outside the gene matches. The CDR3 loop spans 13 amino acids. General study results and limits: Most TCRs appeared rarely, but some public TCRs recurred in many donors. A list of 150 to 200 TCR beta chains associated with cytomegalovirus was given. Reports indicated that the classifier achieved high specificity and sensitivity in diagnosing cytomegalovirus status.

Data came from immunoSEQ multiplex PCR; TCRdb stores just in-frame clones and leaves some out. This sample has some 150,000 clones, with 90% found just once. A word on this clone: Its target is not known.

This TCR came from a woman aged 25-40 years in good health and CMV-seropositive. The chain carries TRBV29-1 and TRBJ2-7, with 8 bases matching TRBD1. Sequencing was done on a sample of PBMCs. CDR3 loop: CSATRQGRYEQYF. The CDR3 coding sequence is TGCAGCGCCACGCGACAGGGGAGGTACGAGCAGTACTTC.